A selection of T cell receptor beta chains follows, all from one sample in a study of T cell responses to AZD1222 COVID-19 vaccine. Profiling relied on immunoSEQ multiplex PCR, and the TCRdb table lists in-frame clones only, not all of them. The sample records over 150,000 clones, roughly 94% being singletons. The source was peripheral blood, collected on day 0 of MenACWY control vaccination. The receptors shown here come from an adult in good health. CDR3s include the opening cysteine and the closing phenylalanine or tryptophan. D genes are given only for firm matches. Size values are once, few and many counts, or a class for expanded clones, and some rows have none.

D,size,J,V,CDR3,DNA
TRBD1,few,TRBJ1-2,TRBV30,CAWSKSTGGIYGYTF,TGTGCCTGGAGTAAAAGCACAGGGGGTATCTATGGCTACACCTTC
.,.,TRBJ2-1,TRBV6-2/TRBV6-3,CASSYRGGEQFF,TGTGCCAGCAGTTACCGGGGAGGTGAGCAGTTCTTC
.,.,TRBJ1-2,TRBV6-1,CASSQATGLYGYTF,TGTGCCAGCAGTCAAGCGACAGGACTTTATGGCTACACCTTC
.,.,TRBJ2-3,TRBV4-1,CASSQYPRGNPDTQYF,TGCGCCAGCAGCCAATACCCCCGGGGCAACCCAGATACGCAGTATTTT
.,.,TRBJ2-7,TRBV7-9,CASSLTPYEQYF,TGTGCCAGCAGCTTGACCCCCTACGAGCAGTACTTC
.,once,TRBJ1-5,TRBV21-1,CASILDRTRNQPQHF,.
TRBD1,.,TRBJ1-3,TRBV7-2,CASSPQTGTRWNTIYF,TGTGCCAGCAGTCCTCAGACAGGGACGAGGTGGAACACCATATATTTT
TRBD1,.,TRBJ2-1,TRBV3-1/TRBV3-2,CASSRGDRGYNEQFF,TGTGCCAGCAGCCGCGGGGACAGGGGATACAATGAGCAGTTCTTC
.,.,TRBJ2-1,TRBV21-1,CASSKRARQGAINEQFF,TGTGCCAGCAGCAAAAGGGCTAGACAGGGGGCTATCAATGAGCAGTTCTTC
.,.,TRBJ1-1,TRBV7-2,CASRPQGEAEAFF,TGTGCCAGCAGACCGCAGGGAGAAGCTGAAGCTTTCTTT
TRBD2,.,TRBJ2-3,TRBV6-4,CASSDSGTSGTDTQYF,TGTGCCAGCAGTGACTCCGGGACTAGCGGCACAGATACGCAGTATTTT
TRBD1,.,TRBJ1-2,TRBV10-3,CAISESGTASSIYGYTF,TGTGCCATCAGTGAGTCCGGGACAGCTTCTTCTATCTATGGCTACACCTTC
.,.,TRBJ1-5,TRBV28,CASRLDGNQPQHF,TGTGCCAGCAGACTTGACGGTAATCAGCCCCAGCATTTT
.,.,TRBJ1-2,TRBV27,CASFTGLEGYTF,TGTGCCAGCTTCACAGGTCTCGAAGGCTACACCTTC
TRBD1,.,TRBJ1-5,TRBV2,CASSDRLDRYSNQPQHF,TGTGCCAGCAGTGATCGCCTGGACAGGTATAGCAATCAGCCCCAGCATTTT
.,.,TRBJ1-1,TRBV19,CASSMLPNTEAFF,TGTGCCAGTAGTATGCTCCCGAACACTGAAGCTTTCTTT
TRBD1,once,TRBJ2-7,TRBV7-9,CASSLAGQIYEQYF,TGTGCCAGCAGCTTAGCGGGACAGATCTACGAGCAGTACTTC
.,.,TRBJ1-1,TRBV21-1,CASSKEPSRLGKNTEAFF,TGTGCCAGCAGCAAAGAGCCGAGCAGGCTGGGAAAGAACACTGAAGCTTTCTTT
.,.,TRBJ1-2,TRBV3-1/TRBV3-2,CASSQGLYGYTF,TGTGCCAGCAGCCAAGGGCTTTATGGCTACACCTTC
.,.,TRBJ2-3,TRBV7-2,CASSLDSSGGYTDTQYF,TGTGCCAGCAGCTTAGATAGTTCTGGCGGGTACACAGATACGCAGTATTTT
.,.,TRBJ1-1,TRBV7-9,CASSLAENTEAFF,TGTGCCAGCAGCTTGGCGGAGAACACTGAAGCTTTCTTT
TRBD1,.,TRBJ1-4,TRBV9,CASSVGTGRPLFF,TGTGCCAGCAGCGTAGGGACAGGACGGCCTCTGTTTTTT
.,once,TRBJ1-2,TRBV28,CASSTDGGGRGYTF,TGTGCCAGCAGCACTGACGGCGGGGGGAGAGGCTACACCTTC
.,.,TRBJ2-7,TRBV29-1,CSVTVGDQRGEQYF,TGCAGCGTTACCGTCGGGGACCAAAGGGGGGAGCAGTACTTC
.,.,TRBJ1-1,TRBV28,CASNPGPTEAFF,TGTGCCAGCAACCCCGGACCCACTGAAGCTTTCTTT
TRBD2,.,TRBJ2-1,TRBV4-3,CASSPLLAGGFSSYNEQFF,TGCGCCAGCAGCCCACTCCTAGCGGGAGGATTCAGCTCCTACAATGAGCAGTTCTTC
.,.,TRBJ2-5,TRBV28,CASSLLQETQYF,TGTGCCAGCAGTCTCCTCCAAGAGACCCAGTACTTC
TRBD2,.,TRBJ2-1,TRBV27,CASSITGGAYNEQFF,TGTGCCAGCAGTATTACGGGAGGGGCTTACAATGAGCAGTTCTTC
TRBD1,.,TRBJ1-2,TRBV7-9,CASSAGGPSNYGYTF,TGTGCCAGCAGCGCAGGGGGCCCCTCCAACTATGGCTACACCTTC
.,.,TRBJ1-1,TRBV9,CASTPWGVAGEAFF,TGTGCCAGCACTCCGTGGGGGGTCGCCGGCGAAGCTTTCTTT
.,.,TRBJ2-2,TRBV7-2,CASSLDGRGELFF,TGTGCCAGCAGCCTCGACGGTAGGGGGGAGCTGTTTTTT
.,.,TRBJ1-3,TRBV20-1,CSASGVSSGNTIYF,TGCAGTGCTAGTGGAGTGAGCTCTGGAAACACCATATATTTT
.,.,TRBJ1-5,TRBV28,CASRLFGGQPQHF,TGTGCCAGCCGGCTCTTCGGGGGGCAGCCCCAGCATTTT
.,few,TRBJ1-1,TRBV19,CASSIFSGVSTTEAFF,TGTGCCAGTAGTATCTTTTCGGGGGTCTCTACCACTGAAGCTTTCTTT
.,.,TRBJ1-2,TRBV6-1,CASSDSSDPTF,TGTGCCAGCAGTGACAGCTCAGACCCTACCTTC
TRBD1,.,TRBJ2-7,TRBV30,CAFRDSGLGYEQYF,TGTGCCTTCCGGGACAGCGGCCTTGGGTACGAGCAGTACTTC
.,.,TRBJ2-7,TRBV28,CASLEGRFSYEQYF,TGTGCCAGCCTTGAGGGACGGTTCTCCTACGAGCAGTACTTC
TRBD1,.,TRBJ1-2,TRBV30,CAGRQGTNYGYTF,TGTGCCGGAAGACAGGGCACAAACTATGGCTACACCTTC
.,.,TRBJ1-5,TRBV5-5,CASSLEGVASQPQHF,TGTGCCAGCAGCTTGGAAGGGGTGGCGAGTCAGCCCCAGCATTTT
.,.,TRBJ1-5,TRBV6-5,CASSYSRGGNQPQHF,TGTGCCAGCAGTTACTCCAGGGGCGGCAATCAGCCCCAGCATTTT
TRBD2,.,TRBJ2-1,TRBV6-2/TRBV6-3,CASSYSGSGIPYNEQFF,TGTGCCAGCAGTTACTCGGGTAGCGGGATCCCCTACAATGAGCAGTTCTTC
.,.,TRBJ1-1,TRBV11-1,CASSLTAGSEAFF,TGTGCCAGCAGCTTAACCGCAGGGTCCGAAGCTTTCTTT
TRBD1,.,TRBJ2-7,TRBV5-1,CASSWGQGAREQYF,TGCGCCAGCAGCTGGGGACAGGGGGCGAGGGAGCAGTACTTC
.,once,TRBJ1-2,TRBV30,CAWSAQGYGYTF,TGTGCCTGGAGTGCACAGGGTTATGGCTACACCTTC
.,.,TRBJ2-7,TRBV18,CASSPGLREQYF,TGTGCCAGCTCACCGGGGCTGCGGGAGCAGTACTTC
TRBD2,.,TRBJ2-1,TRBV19,CASSIEASGVYNEQFF,TGTGCCAGTAGTATAGAAGCTAGCGGGGTATACAATGAGCAGTTCTTC
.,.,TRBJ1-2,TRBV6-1,CASSEEIWVGYTF,TGTGCCAGCAGTGAAGAAATCTGGGTGGGATACACCTTC
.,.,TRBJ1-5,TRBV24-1,CATPPSGELLPQHF,TGTGCCACCCCGCCGTCAGGTGAGTTGCTGCCCCAGCATTTT
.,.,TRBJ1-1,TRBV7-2,CASSPHLITGLNTEAFF,TGTGCCAGCAGCCCCCATCTAATAACGGGATTGAACACTGAAGCTTTCTTT
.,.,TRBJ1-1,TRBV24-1,CATRRGDQAFF,TGTGCCACCAGGAGGGGGGACCAAGCTTTCTTT
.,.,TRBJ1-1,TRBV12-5,CASGFAGVDTEAFF,TGTGCTAGTGGTTTTGCGGGGGTCGACACTGAAGCTTTCTTT
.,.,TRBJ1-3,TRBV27,CASSLASGTRNTIYF,TGTGCCAGCAGTTTGGCCTCCGGGACCAGAAACACCATATATTTT
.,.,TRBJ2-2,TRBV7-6,CASSLAVSPTGELFF,TGTGCCAGCAGCTTAGCCGTGTCGCCAACCGGGGAGCTGTTTTTT
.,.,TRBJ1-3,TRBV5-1,CASSLAPAGNTIYF,TGCGCCAGCAGCTTGGCACCGGCCGGAAACACCATATATTTT
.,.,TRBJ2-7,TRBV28,CASSLNPGYEQYF,TGTGCCAGCAGTTTGAACCCCGGGTACGAGCAGTACTTC
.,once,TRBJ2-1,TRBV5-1,CASRDVNEQFF,TGCGCCAGCAGGGACGTGAATGAGCAGTTCTTC
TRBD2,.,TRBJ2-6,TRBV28,CASSLGLAGAGANVLTF,TGTGCCAGCAGTTTAGGACTAGCGGGAGCTGGGGCCAACGTCCTGACTTTC
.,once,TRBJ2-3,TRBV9,CASSVAGGNTQYF,TGTGCCAGCAGCGTAGCTGGGGGGAATACGCAGTATTTT
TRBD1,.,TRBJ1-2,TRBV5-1,CASSSLAGQAGYF,TGCGCCAGCAGCTCATTGGCGGGACAGGCAGGGTATTTC
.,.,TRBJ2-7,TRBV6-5,CASKAIYVDEQYF,TGTGCCTCAAAGGCGATATACGTCGACGAGCAGTACTTC